This passage covers 21 T cell receptor beta chains from one sample sequenced in a study of blood T cells in healthy people across ages. Through a sample-barcoded 5' primer and a J-beta primer mix, a second PCR was run for roughly 7 to 11 cycles. TCRdb processed the 5' RACE reads anew with MiXCR; each CDR3 protein has one entry. This sample has almost 800,000 distinct CDR3 sequences; 58% occur once, and the top ten carry 22%. Sequencing was performed on blood. Receptor source: a young man in good health.

CDR3: CSGTGGHEQYF. In DNA, the CDR3 is TGCAGTGGAACGGGGGGCCACGAGCAGTACTTC. The J gene is TRBJ2-7, the V gene TRBV20-1; D possibly corresponds to TRBD2 (7 bases). Trimming removed 7 bases at V and 5 bases at J, with 12 bases between. Germline CDR1 reads DFQATT; CDR2 reads SNEGSKA (reference sequence). The CDR3 is made up of 11 amino acids.

J is TRBJ2-5 and V is TRBV11-1, with D possibly being TRBD2 (5 bases). The CDR3 consists of 12 residues. The V gene lost 4 bases and the J gene lost 4 bases, with 7 bases spanning the gap. Per germline, CDR1 SGHAT and CDR2 FQDESV (reference sequence). In DNA form, the CDR3 reads TGTGCCAGCAGCTGTCGGGGAGAGACCCAGTACTTC. Translation: CASSCRGETQYF.

The chain combines TRBV7-2 with TRBJ2-4, with 12 bases fitting TRBD2. The CDR3 consists of 16 residues. Losses at the gene ends were 4 bases for V and 13 bases for J; bases not matched to a gene: 14. Germline CDR1 reads SGHTA; CDR2 reads FQGNSA. The CDR3 spells CASSSKDLAGGVEQYF. CDR3 DNA sequence: TGTGCCAGCAGCTCCAAGGATCTAGCGGGGGGGGTGGAGCAGTACTTC.

This clonotype was seen once. The rearrangement joins TRBV29-1 to TRBJ1-2; D is perhaps TRBD1 (6 bases). V shed 3 bases and J shed 9 bases, with 23 bases lying between them. The CDR3 loop spans 15 amino acids. CDR1 is SQVTM and CDR2 is ANQGSEA in the germline V gene. The CDR3 here is CSVDEVQGTMVRYTF. CDR3 bases: TGCAGCGTTGATGAGGTACAGGGAACTATGGTTCGCTACACCTTC.

This clonotype was recorded at least ten times. The rearrangement links TRBV20-1 to TRBJ2-7; TRBD1 is a possible D gene (6 bases). The germline V gene encodes CDR1 DFQATT and CDR2 SNEGSKA (reference sequence). The CDR3 runs to 14 residues. Trimming cost V 5 bases and J 3 bases, with 17 bases left between them. The CDR3 loop is CSALQTGGGYEQYF. DNA for the CDR3: TGCAGTGCTCTCCAGACAGGTGGGGGCTACGAGCAGTACTTC.

This chain connects TRBV3-1 to TRBJ2-6, with D hard to call. Germline CDR1 LGHDT, CDR2 YNNKEL (reference sequence). V shed 4 bases and J shed 2 bases, with 9 bases lying between them. The CDR3 loop spans 15 amino acids. The CDR3 region has the DNA TGTGCCAGCAGCCGTTCAGTCGCTGGGGCCAACGTCCTGACTTTC. Protein: CASSRSVAGANVLTF.

The table lists this clonotype with a few counts. The V gene is TRBV29-1, the J gene TRBJ2-6; unclear D gene. V lost 7 bases to trimming and J lost 3 bases, with 19 bases between them. Germline loops: CDR1 SQVTM, CDR2 ANQGSEA. The CDR3 is made up of 16 amino acids. CDR3 nucleotide sequence: TGCAGCGCCTTGGTACCGGGCCTAGGTGGGGCCAACGTCCTGACTTTC. Translation gives CSALVPGLGGANVLTF.

The chain couples TRBV20-1 to TRBJ2-2; TRBD2 aligns across 9 bases. The CDR3 loop spans 13 amino acids. J was trimmed by 6 bases and V by 1 base; bases with no gene match: 0. The germline V gene encodes CDR1 DFQATT and CDR2 SNEGSKA (reference sequence). CDR3 region: CSARVAGAGELFF. The CDR3 coding sequence is TGCAGTGCTAGAGTAGCGGGAGCCGGGGAGCTGTTTTTT.

The gene calls are TRBV14 and TRBJ2-3; TRBD2 matches 11 bases. The ends lost 5 bases at V and 2 bases at J; junction bases unmatched: 6. Germline V lookup: CDR1 SGHDN, CDR2 FVKESK. The CDR3 has 16 residues. The CDR3 DNA sequence: TGTGCCAGCAGCTTGAGACTAGCGGGGACCACAGATACGCAGTATTTT. It yields the protein CASSLRLAGTTDTQYF. Full variable domain (rest looked up from reference TRBV14 and TRBJ2-3): EAGVTQFPSHSVIEKGQTVTLRCDPISGHDNLYWYRRVMGKEIKFLLHFVKESKQDESGMPNNRFLAERTGGTYSTLKVQPAELEDSGVYFCASSLRLAGTTDTQYFGPGTRLTVL.

The chain has TRBV5-1 and TRBJ1-2; a possible D gene is TRBD1 (5 bases). V lost 0 bases, J lost 6 bases, and 12 bases lay in between. The CDR3 sequence is 14 residues long. Germline CDR1 is SGHRS and CDR2 is YFSETQ. CDR3 bases: TGCGCCAGCAGCTTGGAGGACATGTTAGATGGCTACACCTTC. As protein: CASSLEDMLDGYTF. The variable domain in full, completed from reference TRBV5-1 and TRBJ1-2, reads KAGVTQTPRYLIKTRGQQVTLSCSPISGHRSVSWYQQTPGQGLQFLFEYFSETQRNKGNFPGRFSGRQFSNSRSEMNVSTLELGDSALYLCASSLEDMLDGYTFGSGTRLTVV.

A few counts support this clonotype. The chain joins TRBV20-1 to TRBJ1-2; tentatively, D is TRBD1 (5 bases). This CDR3 comprises 16 residues. Germline assignment: CDR1 DFQATT and CDR2 SNEGSKA (reference sequence). The V gene lost 5 bases and the J gene lost 4 bases, with 23 bases spanning the gap. The CDR3 DNA reads as TGCAGTGCTGTCACAGGACCCTCACAAGAGGGCTATGGCTACACCTTC. Its protein is CSAVTGPSQEGYGYTF.

V and J are TRBV15 and TRBJ2-5; 7 bases map to TRBD2. J gave up 5 bases and V 8 bases, and 2 bases lay outside the gene matches. There are 11 residues in the CDR3. Germline CDR1 and CDR2: LNHNV and YYDKDF (reference sequence). The CDR3 nucleotides read TGTGCCACCGGGACTACGGAGACCCAGTACTTC. Its translation: CATGTTETQYF.

The chain combines TRBV4-2 with TRBJ2-7; 7 bases are a match to TRBD2. With V trimmed by 0 bases and J by 0 bases, 5 bases remained unmatched. Germline V gives CDR1 LGHNA, CDR2 YNFKEQ. The CDR3 has 16 amino acids. The chain's CDR3 is CASSQEGLAASYEQYF. The CDR3 DNA sequence: TGTGCCAGCAGCCAAGAAGGGCTAGCGGCCTCCTACGAGCAGTACTTC.

The chain joins TRBV5-1 to TRBJ2-7, with 8 bases lining up with TRBD1. The end of the DNA is better explained by TRBJ2-5, so the J call may be wrong. This CDR3 spans 14 amino acids. Germline values: CDR1 SGHRS, CDR2 YFSETQ. The CDR3 here is CASSLATGGETQYF. The CDR3 coding sequence is TGCGCCAGCAGCTTGGCCACAGGGGGGGAGACCCAGTACTTC.

The chain is built from TRBV9 and TRBJ2-3; the match to TRBD2 covers 7 bases. The CDR3 extends over 15 amino acids. Germline V gives CDR1 SGDLS, CDR2 YYNGEE. Losses at the gene ends were 4 bases for V and 3 bases for J; bases not matched to a gene: 8. The DNA of the CDR3 is TGTGCCAGCAGCCCCCCTCGCGGGGGAACAGATACGCAGTATTTT. Its protein product is CASSPPRGGTDTQYF. The full variable domain, its missing parts supplied by reference TRBV9 and TRBJ2-3, is DSGVTQTPKHLITATGQRVTLRCSPRSGDLSVYWYQQSLDQGLQFLIQYYNGEERAKGNILERFSAQQFPDLHSELNLSSLELGDSALYFCASSPPRGGTDTQYFGPGTRLTVL.

The genes are TRBV28 and TRBJ1-3; 7 bases map to TRBD1. The CDR3 loop spans 14 amino acids. J was trimmed by 7 bases and V by 4 bases; bases with no gene match: 7. Germline V gene data show CDR1 as MDHEN and CDR2 as SYDVKM. For the CDR3, the DNA is TGTGCCAGCAGTTCCGCGGACAGGCGGAACACCATATATTTT. This gives the protein CASSSADRRNTIYF.

Points on this clonotype: Mismatch with germline at one junction end may stem from a read error. The chain links TRBV6-1 to TRBJ2-5; D is unresolved. The better agreement between TRBJ2-7 and the DNA end casts doubt on the J call. Per germline, CDR1 MNHNS and CDR2 SASEGT. The CDR3 sequence is 15 residues long. In DNA form, the CDR3 reads TGTGCCAGCAGCGAAGACCCAGTCGGCTCCTACGAGCAGTACTTC. Translation gives CASSEDPVGSYEQYF.

The V and J genes are TRBV9 and TRBJ1-1; 7 bases line up with TRBD1. The V gene end was trimmed by 1 base and the J gene end by 5 bases; junction bases not matched to a gene: 8. The germline V gene has CDR1 SGDLS and CDR2 YYNGEE. CDR3 length: 15 amino acids. CDR3 nucleotides: TGTGCCAGCAGCGTAACCACAGGGGCGGGTACTGAAGCTTTCTTT. It yields the protein CASSVTTGAGTEAFF.

This clonotype was counted once. Compared with germline, one end of the junction differs, possibly owing to a read error. The chain is built from TRBV4-2 and TRBJ2-3; TRBD1 might be the D (5 bases). This CDR3 comprises 14 residues. Germline-derived CDR1 and CDR2 are LGHNA and YNFKEQ. The CDR3 loop is CASSQVDNTDTRYF. The CDR3 DNA reads TGTGCCAGCAGCCAAGTGGACAACACAGATACGCGGTATTTT.

The rearrangement uses TRBV7-6 and TRBJ2-1, with a tentative D call TRBD2 (7 bases). Germline V gene sequence: CDR1 SGHVS, CDR2 FNYEAQ. CDR3 length equals 15 residues. V shed 2 bases and J shed 6 bases, with 14 bases lying between them. The CDR3 region is CASSLYAGALNEQFF. CDR3 nucleotides: TGTGCCAGCAGCTTATATGCGGGGGCTCTCAATGAGCAGTTCTTC. Complete variable domain (other parts from reference TRBV7-6 and TRBJ2-1): GAGVSQSPRYKVTKRGQDVALRCDPISGHVSLYWYRQALGQGPEFLTYFNYEAQQDKSGLPNDRFSAERPEGSISTLTIQRTEQRDSAMYRCASSLYAGALNEQFFGPGTRLTVL.

The rearrangement uses TRBV20-1 and TRBJ2-3; 7 bases are shared with TRBD2. The junction had 4 bases not matched to a gene; V was cut back by 1 base and J by 0 bases. CDR1 is DFQATT and CDR2 is SNEGSKA in the germline V gene (reference sequence). This CDR3 contains 15 residues. CDR3 sequence (DNA): TGCAGTGCTAGAGTAATAGCGGGTAGCACAGATACGCAGTATTTT. Translating it yields CSARVIAGSTDTQYF.